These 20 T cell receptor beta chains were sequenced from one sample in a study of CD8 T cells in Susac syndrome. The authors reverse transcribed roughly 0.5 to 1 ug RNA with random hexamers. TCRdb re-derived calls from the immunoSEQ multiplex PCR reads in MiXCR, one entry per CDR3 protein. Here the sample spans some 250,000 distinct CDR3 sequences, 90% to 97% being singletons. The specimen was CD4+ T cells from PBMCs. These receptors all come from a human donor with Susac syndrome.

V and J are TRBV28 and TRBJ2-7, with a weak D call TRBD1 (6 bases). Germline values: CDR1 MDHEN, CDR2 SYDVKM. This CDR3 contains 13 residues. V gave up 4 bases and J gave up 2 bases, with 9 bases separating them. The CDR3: CASSSQGTYEQYF. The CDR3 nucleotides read TGTGCCAGCAGTTCCCAGGGGACCTACGAGCAGTACTTC.

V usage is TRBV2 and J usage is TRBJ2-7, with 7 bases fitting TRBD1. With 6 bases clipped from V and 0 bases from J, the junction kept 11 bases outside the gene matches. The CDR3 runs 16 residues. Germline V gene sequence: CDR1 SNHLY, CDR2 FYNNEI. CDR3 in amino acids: CASREDRHKVSYEQYF. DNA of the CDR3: TGTGCCAGCAGGGAGGACAGGCATAAGGTCTCCTACGAGCAGTACTTC.

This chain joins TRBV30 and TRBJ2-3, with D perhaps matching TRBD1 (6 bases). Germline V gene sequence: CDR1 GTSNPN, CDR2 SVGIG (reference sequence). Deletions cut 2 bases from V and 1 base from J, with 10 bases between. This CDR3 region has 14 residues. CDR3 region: CAWSKRTGTDTQYF. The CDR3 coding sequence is TGTGCCTGGAGTAAGAGGACAGGCACAGATACGCAGTATTTT. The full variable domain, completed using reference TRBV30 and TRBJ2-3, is SQTIHQWPATLVQPVGSPLSLECTVEGTSNPNLYWYRQAAGRGLQLLFYSVGIGQISSEVPQNLSASRPQDRQFILSSKKLLLSDSGFYLCAWSKRTGTDTQYFGPGTRLTVL.

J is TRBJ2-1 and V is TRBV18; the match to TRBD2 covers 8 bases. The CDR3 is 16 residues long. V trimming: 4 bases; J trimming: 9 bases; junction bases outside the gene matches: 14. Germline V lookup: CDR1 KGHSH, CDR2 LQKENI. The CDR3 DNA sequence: TGTGCCAGCTCACTGACTAGCGCGTCTAGCCAGGGTGAGCAGTTCTTC. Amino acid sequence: CASSLTSASSQGEQFF.

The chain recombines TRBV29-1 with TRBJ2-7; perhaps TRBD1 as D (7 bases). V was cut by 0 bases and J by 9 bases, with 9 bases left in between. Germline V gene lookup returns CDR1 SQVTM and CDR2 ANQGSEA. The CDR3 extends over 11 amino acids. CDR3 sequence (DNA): TGCAGCGTTGAAGATCAGGGGGGGCAGTACTTC. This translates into CSVEDQGGQYF.

The CDR3 spells CASSLDRAMPQHF. For the CDR3, the DNA is TGTGCCAGCAGCCTCGACAGGGCCATGCCCCAGCATTTT. The gene calls are TRBV12-3 or TRBV12-4 and TRBJ1-5; 7 bases align to TRBD1. The CDR3 is 13 amino acids. The J segment lost 9 bases and the V segment lost 6 bases, leaving 8 bases of the junction unmatched.

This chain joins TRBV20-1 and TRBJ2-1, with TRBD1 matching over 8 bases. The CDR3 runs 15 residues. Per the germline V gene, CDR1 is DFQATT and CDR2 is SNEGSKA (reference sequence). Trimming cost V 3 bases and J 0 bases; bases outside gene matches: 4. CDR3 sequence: CSARGQVSSYNEQFF. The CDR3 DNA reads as TGCAGTGCTAGGGGACAGGTTAGCTCCTACAATGAGCAGTTCTTC.

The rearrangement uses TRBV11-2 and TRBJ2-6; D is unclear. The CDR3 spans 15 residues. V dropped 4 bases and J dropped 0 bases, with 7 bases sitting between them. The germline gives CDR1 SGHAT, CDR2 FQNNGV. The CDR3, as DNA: TGTGCCAGCAGCTACCGAAACTCTGGGGCCAACGTCCTGACTTTC. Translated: CASSYRNSGANVLTF.

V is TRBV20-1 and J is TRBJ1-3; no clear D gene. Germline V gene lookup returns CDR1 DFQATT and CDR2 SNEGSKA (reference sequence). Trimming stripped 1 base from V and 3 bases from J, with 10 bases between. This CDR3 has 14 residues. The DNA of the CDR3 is TGCAGTGCTAGAGCGGCGGGGAGTGGAAACACCATATATTTT. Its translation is CSARAAGSGNTIYF.

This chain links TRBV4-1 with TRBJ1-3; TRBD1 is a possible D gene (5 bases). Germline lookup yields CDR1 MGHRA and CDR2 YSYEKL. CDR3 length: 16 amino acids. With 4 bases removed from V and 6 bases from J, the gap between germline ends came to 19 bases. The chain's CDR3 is CASSLQGRSTQNTIYF. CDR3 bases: TGCGCCAGCAGCCTTCAGGGACGCTCAACGCAAAACACCATATATTTT.

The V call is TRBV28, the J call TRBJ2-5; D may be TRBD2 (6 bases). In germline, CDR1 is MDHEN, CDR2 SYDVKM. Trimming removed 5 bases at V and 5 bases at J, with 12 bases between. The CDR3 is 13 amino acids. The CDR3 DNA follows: TGTGCCAGCAGTAGACGGGACTCTGAGACCCAGTACTTC. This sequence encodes CASSRRDSETQYF.

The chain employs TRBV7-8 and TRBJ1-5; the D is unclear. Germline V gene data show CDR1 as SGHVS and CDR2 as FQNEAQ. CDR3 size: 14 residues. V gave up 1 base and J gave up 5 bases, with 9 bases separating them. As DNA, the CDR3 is TGTGCCAGCAGCTTAGGGGCCCGGGATCAGCCCCAGCATTTT. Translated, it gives CASSLGARDQPQHF.

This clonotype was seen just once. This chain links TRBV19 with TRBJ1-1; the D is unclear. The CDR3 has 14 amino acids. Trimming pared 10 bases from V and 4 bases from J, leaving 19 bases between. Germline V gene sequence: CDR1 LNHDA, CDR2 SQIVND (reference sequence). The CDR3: CATKGQNVGTEAFF. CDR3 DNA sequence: TGTGCCACCAAAGGGCAGAATGTGGGCACTGAAGCTTTCTTT.

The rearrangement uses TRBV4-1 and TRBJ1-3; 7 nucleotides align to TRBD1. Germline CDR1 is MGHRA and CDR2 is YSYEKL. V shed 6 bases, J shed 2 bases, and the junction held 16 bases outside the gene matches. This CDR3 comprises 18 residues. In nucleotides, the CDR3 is TGCGCCAGCAGAAATTCCGGGACAGCCAATATCGCTGGAAACACCATATATTTT. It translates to CASRNSGTANIAGNTIYF.

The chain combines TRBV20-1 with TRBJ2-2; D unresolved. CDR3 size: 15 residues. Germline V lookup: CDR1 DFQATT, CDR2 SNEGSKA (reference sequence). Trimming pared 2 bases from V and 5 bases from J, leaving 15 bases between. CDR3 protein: CSARFNMDRTGELFF. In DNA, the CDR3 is TGCAGTGCTAGATTTAACATGGATAGGACCGGGGAGCTGTTTTTT.

Here the CDR3 reads CASSWGQNSYEQYF. As DNA, the CDR3 is TGCGCCAGCAGCTGGGGACAGAATTCCTACGAGCAGTACTTC. V and J are TRBV5-1 and TRBJ2-7; 7 nucleotides agree with TRBD1. Unmatched junction bases numbered 4, after V lost 3 bases and J lost 1 base. This CDR3 is built from 14 residues. The germline V gene has CDR1 SGHRS and CDR2 YFSETQ. Supplemented by reference TRBV5-1 and TRBJ2-7, the full variable domain reads KAGVTQTPRYLIKTRGQQVTLSCSPISGHRSVSWYQQTPGQGLQFLFEYFSETQRNKGNFPGRFSGRQFSNSRSEMNVSTLELGDSALYLCASSWGQNSYEQYFGPGTRLTVT.

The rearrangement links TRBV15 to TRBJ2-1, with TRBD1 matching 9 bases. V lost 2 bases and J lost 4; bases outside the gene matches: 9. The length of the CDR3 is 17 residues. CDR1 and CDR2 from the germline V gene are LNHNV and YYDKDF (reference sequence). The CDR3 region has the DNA TGTGCCACCAGCAGAAAACAAACAGGGGGCTGGTACAATGAGCAGTTCTTC. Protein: CATSRKQTGGWYNEQFF. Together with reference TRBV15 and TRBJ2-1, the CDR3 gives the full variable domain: DAMVIQNPRYQVTQFGKPVTLSCSQTLNHNVMYWYQQKSSQAPKLLFHYYDKDFNNEADTPDNFQSRRPNTSFCFLDIRSPGLGDTAMYLCATSRKQTGGWYNEQFFGPGTRLTVL.

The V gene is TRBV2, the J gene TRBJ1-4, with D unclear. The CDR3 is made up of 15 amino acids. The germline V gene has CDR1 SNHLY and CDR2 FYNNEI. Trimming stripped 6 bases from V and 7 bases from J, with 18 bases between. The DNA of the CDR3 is TGTGCCAGCAGCTCACCGGGCAGTAAGGGTGAAAAACTGTTTTTT. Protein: CASSSPGSKGEKLFF. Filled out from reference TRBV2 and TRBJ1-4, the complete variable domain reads EPEVTQTPSHQVTQMGQEVILRCVPISNHLYFYWYRQILGQKVEFLVSFYNNEISEKSEIFDDQFSVERPDGSNFTLKIRSTKLEDSAMYFCASSSPGSKGEKLFFGSGTQLSVL.

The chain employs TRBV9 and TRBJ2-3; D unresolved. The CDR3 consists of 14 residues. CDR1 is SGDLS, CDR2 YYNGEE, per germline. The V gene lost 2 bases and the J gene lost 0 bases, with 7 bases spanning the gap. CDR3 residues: CASSVLQSTDTQYF. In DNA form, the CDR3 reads TGTGCCAGCAGCGTCCTACAAAGCACAGATACGCAGTATTTT.

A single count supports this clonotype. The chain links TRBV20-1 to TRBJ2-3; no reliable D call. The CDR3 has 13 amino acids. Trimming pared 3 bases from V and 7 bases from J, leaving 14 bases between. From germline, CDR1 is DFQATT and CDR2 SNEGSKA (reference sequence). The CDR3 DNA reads TGCAGTGCTAGGGAAACTCAGGCGAATACGCAGTATTTT. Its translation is CSARETQANTQYF.